This TCR beta chain was obtained from a study of T cell repertoires in cytomegalovirus infection. In the study overall: The authors used CMV epitopes that were HLA-C-restricted (recently identified) and HLA-B-restricted (well studied). Public TCR beta signatures provided an indication of both CMV infection and a matching HLA type. Study findings and constraints: Clonotypes of TCR beta that were HLA-C-restricted and CMV-specific dominated the ex vivo response. Using cumulative public TCR beta family frequency, the authors identified those who carried CMV together with the relevant HLA.

A single record per CDR3 protein comes from TCRdb applying MiXCR to the reads. The table includes around 78,000 distinct CDR3 sequences, approximately 24% detected once. This clonotype was recorded once. Its cognate antigen is unknown. Trimming took 3 bases from V and 2 from J; bases not matched to a gene: 9. CDR3 length: 16 amino acids. The V gene's germline CDR1 is SGHDT and CDR2 YYEEEE. The sample was CD8+ T cells from cultured PBMCs, taken from culture after CMV antigen stimulation. The chain links TRBV5-6 to TRBJ1-2, with TRBD1 matching 8 bases. This clonotype originated in a human donor in good health (CMV status not recorded). Some clones in this sample may be carry-over from other donors' samples. The CDR3 loop reads CASSYPIRTGNYGYTF. Here the CDR3 DNA reads TGTGCCAGCAGCTACCCGATAAGGACAGGGAACTATGGCTACACCTTC.